This T cell receptor (beta chain) derives from a study of shared clonotypes between healthy human individuals. Some clones are missing from TCRdb's copy, which holds only in-frame ones; the method was immunoSEQ multiplex PCR. The sample holds a few million clones, approximately 96% seen once. The CDR3 extends over 15 amino acids. J lost 4 bases, V lost 4 bases, and 8 bases had no gene match. Germline-derived CDR1 and CDR2 are MNHNS and SASEGT. The sample was naive CD4+ T cells sorted from blood. Described subset: CD45RA+ positively selected. This clonotype was obtained from a man aged 18 to 35 in good health. The rearrangement uses TRBV6-1 and TRBJ2-3; 7 bases fit TRBD2. CDR3 sequence: CASSGGLGVADTQYF. Written as DNA, the CDR3 is TGTGCCAGCAGTGGCGGACTAGGTGTAGCAGATACGCAGTATTTT.